The rows below give T cell receptor beta chains drawn from one sample of a study of blood T cell repertoires in COVID-19. Measured with immunoSEQ multiplex PCR; TCRdb has only the in-frame clones, and not every one. Seen here are roughly 150,000 clones, just over 85% observed once, and the top ten hold roughly 4.3%. Sequencing was performed on PBMCs or T cells enriched from blood (not recorded which). Receptors were obtained from a man aged 45-65 years who had recovered from COVID-19. The conserved cysteine and the conserved F or W are not part of the CDR3 here. Part of the rows lack a size; the others show once, few, many or a class for expanded clones.

>TRBV28|13|TRBJ2-2|-
ASMRRLANTGELF
>TRBV4-1|13|TRBJ1-2|-
ASTQNHQVRGGYT
>TRBV19|13|TRBJ1-5|-
ASCIRTNSNQPQH
>TRBV9|12|TRBJ2-1|-
ASGTSGGPNEQF
>TRBV6-5|13|TRBJ1-5|-
ASSRKTEGGQPQH
>TRBV29-1|13|TRBJ1-2|-
SVERSGTGGYGYT
>TRBV9|14|TRBJ2-2|-
ASSVYGRASTGELF
>TRBV2|10|TRBJ2-3|-
ASSEARSTQY
>TRBV5-1|10|TRBJ2-2|-
ASSFSTGELF
>TRBV19|14|TRBJ1-5|-
ASSIPGQGAGQPQH
>TRBV6-6|11|TRBJ2-7|-
ASCLAGHYEQY
>TRBV11-2|13|TRBJ2-5|-
ASSLVRGNQETQY
>TRBV15|15|TRBJ1-4|-
ATSNGGRGLAAEKLF
>TRBV2|11|TRBJ1-2|-
ASKRQGYYGYT
>TRBV7-8|11|TRBJ2-4|-
ASSLAKADIQY
>TRBV5-1|10|TRBJ2-5|-
ASRDNEETQY
>TRBV18|11|TRBJ2-1|-
ASSPGSDNEQF
>TRBV5-6|13|TRBJ1-1|once
ASSTRTGGGTEAF
>TRBV7-9|12|TRBJ1-1|-
ASRPDRANTEAF
>TRBV9|14|TRBJ2-3|once
ASSASGGPYTDTQY
>TRBV7-3|11|TRBJ2-1|-
ASSAGNYNEQF
>TRBV6-2/TRBV6-3|13|TRBJ2-1|-
ASSPSGAGNNEQF
>TRBV28|13|TRBJ1-4|-
ASSFPGQGNEKLF
>TRBV5-1|13|TRBJ2-1|-
ASSFGLADNNEQF
>TRBV3-1/TRBV3-2|12|TRBJ2-1|few
ASSFSGSTDEQF
>TRBV6-5|13|TRBJ2-4|-
ASRGPGLAKNIQY